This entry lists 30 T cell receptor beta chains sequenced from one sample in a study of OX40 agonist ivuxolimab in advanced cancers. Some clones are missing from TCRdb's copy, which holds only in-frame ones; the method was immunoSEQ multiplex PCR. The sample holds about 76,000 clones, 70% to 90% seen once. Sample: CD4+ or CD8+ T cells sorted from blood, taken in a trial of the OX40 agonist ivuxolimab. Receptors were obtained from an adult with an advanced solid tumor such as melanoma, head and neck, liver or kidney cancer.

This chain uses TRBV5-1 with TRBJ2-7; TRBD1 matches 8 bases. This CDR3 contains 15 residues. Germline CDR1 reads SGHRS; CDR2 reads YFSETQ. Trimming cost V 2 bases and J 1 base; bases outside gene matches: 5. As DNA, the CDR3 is TGCGCCAGCAGCTTAAGACAGGGGAGGTCCTACGAGCAGTACTTC. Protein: CASSLRQGRSYEQYF.

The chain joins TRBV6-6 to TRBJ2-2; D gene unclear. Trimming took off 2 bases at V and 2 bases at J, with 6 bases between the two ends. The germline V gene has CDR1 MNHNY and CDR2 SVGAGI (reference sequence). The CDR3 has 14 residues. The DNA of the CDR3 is TGTGCCAGCAGTTACACCCGCAACACCGGGGAGCTGTTTTTT. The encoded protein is CASSYTRNTGELFF.

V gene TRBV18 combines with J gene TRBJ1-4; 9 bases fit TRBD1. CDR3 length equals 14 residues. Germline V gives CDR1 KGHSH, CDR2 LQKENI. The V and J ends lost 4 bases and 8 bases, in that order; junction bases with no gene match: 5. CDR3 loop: CASSLQGAWEKLFF. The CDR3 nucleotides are TGTGCCAGCTCACTACAGGGGGCCTGGGAAAAACTGTTTTTT.

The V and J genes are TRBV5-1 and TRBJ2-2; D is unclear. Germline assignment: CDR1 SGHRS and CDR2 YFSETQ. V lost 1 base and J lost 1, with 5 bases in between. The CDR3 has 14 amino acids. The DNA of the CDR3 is TGCGCCAGCAGCTTGTCGCAGAACACCGGGGAGCTGTTTTTT. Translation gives CASSLSQNTGELFF. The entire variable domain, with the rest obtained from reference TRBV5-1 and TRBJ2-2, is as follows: KAGVTQTPRYLIKTRGQQVTLSCSPISGHRSVSWYQQTPGQGLQFLFEYFSETQRNKGNFPGRFSGRQFSNSRSEMNVSTLELGDSALYLCASSLSQNTGELFFGEGSRLTVL.

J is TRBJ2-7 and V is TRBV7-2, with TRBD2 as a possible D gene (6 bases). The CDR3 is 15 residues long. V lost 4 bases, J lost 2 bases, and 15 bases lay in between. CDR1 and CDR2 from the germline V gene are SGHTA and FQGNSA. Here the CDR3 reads CASSYAGTPTYEQYF. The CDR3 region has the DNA TGTGCCAGCAGCTATGCCGGGACTCCTACCTACGAGCAGTACTTC.

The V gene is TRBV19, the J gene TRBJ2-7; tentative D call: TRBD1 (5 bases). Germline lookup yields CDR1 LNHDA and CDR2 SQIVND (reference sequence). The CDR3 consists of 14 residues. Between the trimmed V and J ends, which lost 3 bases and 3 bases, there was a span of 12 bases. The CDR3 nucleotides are TGTGCCAGTAGTATGCAGGGTGGAAGCTACGAGCAGTACTTC. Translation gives CASSMQGGSYEQYF.

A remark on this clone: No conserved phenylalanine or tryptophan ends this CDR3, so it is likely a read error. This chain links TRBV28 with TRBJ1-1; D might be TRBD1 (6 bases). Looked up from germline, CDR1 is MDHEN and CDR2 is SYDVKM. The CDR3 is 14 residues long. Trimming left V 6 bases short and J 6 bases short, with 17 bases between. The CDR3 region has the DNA TGTGCCAGCAGCCTTCAGGGGAGGGGGGCTGAAGCTTTCCTT. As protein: CASSLQGRGAEAFL.

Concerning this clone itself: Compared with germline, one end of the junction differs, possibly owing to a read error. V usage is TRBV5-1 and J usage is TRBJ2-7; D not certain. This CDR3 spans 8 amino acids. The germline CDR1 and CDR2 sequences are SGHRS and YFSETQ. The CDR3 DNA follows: TGCGCCAGCCCCGAGGCGGACTTC. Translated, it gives CASPEADF.

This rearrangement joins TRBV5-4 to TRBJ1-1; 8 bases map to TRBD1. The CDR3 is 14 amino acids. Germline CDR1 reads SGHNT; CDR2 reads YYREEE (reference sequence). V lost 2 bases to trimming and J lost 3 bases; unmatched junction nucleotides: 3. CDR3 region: CASSFQGADTEAFF. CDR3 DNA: TGTGCCAGCAGCTTTCAGGGGGCGGACACTGAAGCTTTCTTT. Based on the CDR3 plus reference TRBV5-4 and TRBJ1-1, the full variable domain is ETGVTQSPTHLIKTRGQQVTLRCSSQSGHNTVSWYQQALGQGPQFIFQYYREEENGRGNFPPRFSGLQFPNYSSELNVNALELDDSALYLCASSFQGADTEAFFGQGTRLTVV.

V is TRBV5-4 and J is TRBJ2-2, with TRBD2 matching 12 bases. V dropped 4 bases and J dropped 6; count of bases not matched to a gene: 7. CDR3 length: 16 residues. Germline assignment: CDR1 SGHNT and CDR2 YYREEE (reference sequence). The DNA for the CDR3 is TGTGCCAGCAGCACCCCGACTAGCGGGAGTTCCGGGGAGCTGTTTTTT. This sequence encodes CASSTPTSGSSGELFF.

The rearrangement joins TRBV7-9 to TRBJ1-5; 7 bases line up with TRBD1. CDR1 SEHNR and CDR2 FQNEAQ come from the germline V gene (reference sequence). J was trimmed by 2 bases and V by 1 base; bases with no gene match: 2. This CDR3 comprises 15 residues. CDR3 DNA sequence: TGTGCCAGCAGCTTAGACGGGACAGGCAATCAGCCCCAGCATTTT. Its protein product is CASSLDGTGNQPQHF.

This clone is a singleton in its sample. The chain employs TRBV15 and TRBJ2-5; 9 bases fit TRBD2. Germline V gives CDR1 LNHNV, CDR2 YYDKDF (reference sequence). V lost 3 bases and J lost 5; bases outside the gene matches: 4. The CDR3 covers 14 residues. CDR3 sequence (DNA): TGTGCCACCAGCAGGGGGACTAGCCGGGAGACCCAGTACTTC. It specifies CATSRGTSRETQYF.

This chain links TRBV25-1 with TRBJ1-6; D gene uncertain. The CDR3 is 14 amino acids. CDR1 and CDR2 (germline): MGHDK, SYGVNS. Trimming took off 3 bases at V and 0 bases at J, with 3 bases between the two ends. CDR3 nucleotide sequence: TGTGCCAGCAGTGAGAGCTCCTATAATTCACCCCTCCACTTT. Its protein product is CASSESSYNSPLHF.

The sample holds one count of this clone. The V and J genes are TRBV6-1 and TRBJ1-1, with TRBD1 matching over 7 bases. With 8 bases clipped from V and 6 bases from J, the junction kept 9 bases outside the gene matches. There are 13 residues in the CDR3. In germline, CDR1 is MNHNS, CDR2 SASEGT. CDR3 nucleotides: TGTGCCAGCCGACAGGGTTCAACCGCTGAAGCTTTCTTT. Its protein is CASRQGSTAEAFF.

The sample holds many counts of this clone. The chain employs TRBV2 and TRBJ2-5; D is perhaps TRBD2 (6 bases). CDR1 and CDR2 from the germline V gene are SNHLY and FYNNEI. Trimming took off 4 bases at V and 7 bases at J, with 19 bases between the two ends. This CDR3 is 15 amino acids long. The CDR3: CASSVSTGTGATQYF. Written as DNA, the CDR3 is TGTGCCAGCAGTGTCTCGACCGGGACTGGGGCGACCCAGTACTTC. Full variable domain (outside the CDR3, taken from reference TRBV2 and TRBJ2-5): EPEVTQTPSHQVTQMGQEVILRCVPISNHLYFYWYRQILGQKVEFLVSFYNNEISEKSEIFDDQFSVERPDGSNFTLKIRSTKLEDSAMYFCASSVSTGTGATQYFGPGTRLLVL.

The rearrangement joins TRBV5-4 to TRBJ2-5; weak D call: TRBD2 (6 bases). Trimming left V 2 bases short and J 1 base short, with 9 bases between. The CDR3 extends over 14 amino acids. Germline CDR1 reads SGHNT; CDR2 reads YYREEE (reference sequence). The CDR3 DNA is TGTGCCAGCAGCTTAGCGGGTAGCCAAGAGACCCAGTACTTC. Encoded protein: CASSLAGSQETQYF.

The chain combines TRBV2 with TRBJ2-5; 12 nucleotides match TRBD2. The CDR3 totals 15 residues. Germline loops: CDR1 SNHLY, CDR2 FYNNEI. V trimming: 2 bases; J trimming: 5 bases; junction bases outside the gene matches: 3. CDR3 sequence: CASSELAGGPETQYF. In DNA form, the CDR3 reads TGTGCCAGCAGTGAACTAGCGGGGGGGCCGGAGACCCAGTACTTC.

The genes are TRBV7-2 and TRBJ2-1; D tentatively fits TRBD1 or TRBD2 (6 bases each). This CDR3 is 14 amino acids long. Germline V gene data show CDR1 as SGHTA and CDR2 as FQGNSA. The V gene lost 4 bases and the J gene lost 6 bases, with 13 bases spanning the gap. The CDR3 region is CASSWGAQGNEQFF. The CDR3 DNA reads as TGTGCCAGCAGCTGGGGGGCGCAGGGCAATGAGCAGTTCTTC.

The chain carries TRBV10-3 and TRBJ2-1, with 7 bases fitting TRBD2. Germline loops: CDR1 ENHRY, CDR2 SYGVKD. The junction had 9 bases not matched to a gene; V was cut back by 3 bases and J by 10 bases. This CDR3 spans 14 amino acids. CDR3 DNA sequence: TGTGCCATCAGTGACTCCCAAGGGGAGGGAGAGCAGTTCTTC. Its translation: CAISDSQGEGEQFF.

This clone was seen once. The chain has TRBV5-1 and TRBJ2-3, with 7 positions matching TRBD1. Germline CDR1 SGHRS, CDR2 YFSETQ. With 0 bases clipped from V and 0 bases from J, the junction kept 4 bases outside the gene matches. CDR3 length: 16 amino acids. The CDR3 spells CASSLGTGVSTDTQYF. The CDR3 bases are TGCGCCAGCAGCTTGGGAACAGGGGTCAGCACAGATACGCAGTATTTT.

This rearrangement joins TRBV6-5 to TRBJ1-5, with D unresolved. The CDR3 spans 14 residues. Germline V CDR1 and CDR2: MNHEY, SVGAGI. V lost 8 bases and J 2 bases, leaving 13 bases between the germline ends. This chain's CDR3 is CASGRGMGNQPQHF. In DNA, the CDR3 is TGTGCCAGCGGGAGAGGGATGGGCAATCAGCCCCAGCATTTT.

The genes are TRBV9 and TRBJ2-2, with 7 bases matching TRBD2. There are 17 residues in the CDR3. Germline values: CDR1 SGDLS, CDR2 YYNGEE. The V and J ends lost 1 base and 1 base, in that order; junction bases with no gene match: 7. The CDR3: CASSVSLLARNTGELFF. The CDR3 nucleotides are TGTGCCAGCAGCGTATCTTTACTAGCGAGGAACACCGGGGAGCTGTTTTTT.

The CDR3 here is CASSRDSNQPQHF. The CDR3 DNA reads as TGTGCCAGCAGCCGGGACAGCAATCAGCCCCAGCATTTT. This chain connects TRBV5-8 to TRBJ1-5; a possible D gene is TRBD1 (5 bases). The CDR3 is 13 amino acids. CDR1 SGHTS and CDR2 YDEGEE come from the germline V gene. Trimming cost V 4 bases and J 1 base, with 6 bases left between them. Drawing the rest from reference TRBV5-8 and TRBJ1-5, the complete variable domain is EAGVTQSPTHLIKTRGQQATLRCSPISGHTSVYWYQQALGLGLQFLLWYDEGEERNRGNFPPRFSGRQFPNYSSELNVNALELEDSALYLCASSRDSNQPQHFGDGTRLSIL.

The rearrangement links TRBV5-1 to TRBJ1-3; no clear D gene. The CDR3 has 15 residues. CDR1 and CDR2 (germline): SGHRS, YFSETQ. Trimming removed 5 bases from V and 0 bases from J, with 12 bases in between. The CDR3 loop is CASRDGFSSGNTIYF. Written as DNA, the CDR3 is TGCGCCAGCAGAGACGGTTTCAGCTCTGGAAACACCATATATTTT.

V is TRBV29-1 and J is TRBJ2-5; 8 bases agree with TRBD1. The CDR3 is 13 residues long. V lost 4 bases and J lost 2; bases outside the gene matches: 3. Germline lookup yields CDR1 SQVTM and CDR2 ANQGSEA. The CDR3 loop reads CSVGGTGQETQYF. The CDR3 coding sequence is TGCAGCGTTGGAGGGACAGGACAAGAGACCCAGTACTTC. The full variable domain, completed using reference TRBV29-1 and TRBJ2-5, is SAVISQKPSRDICQRGTSLTIQCQVDSQVTMMFWYRQQPGQSLTLIATANQGSEATYESGFVIDKFPISRPNLTFSTLTVSNMSPEDSSIYLCSVGGTGQETQYFGPGTRLLVL.

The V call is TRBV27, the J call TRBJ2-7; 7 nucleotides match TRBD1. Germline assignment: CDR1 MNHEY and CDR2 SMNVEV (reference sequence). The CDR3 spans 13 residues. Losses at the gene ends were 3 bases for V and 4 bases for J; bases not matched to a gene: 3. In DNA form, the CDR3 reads TGTGCCAGCAGTTTTGAGGGGGCTTACGAGCAGTACTTC. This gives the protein CASSFEGAYEQYF.

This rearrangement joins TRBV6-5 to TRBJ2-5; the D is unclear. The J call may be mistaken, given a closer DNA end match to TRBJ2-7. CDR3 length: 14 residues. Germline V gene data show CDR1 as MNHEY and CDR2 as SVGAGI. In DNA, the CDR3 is TGTGCCAGCAGTTACAGGGTAACCAACTACGAGCAGTACTTC. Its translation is CASSYRVTNYEQYF.

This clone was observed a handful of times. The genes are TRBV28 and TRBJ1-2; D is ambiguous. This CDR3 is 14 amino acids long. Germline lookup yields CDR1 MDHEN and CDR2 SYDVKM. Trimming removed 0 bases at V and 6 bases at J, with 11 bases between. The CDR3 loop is CASSLWLDRHGYTF. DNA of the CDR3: TGTGCCAGCAGTTTATGGTTAGACCGACATGGCTACACCTTC.

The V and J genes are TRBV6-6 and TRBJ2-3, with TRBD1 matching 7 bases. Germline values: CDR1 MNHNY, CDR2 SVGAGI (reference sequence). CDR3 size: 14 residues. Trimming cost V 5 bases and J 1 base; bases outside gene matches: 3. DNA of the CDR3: TGTGCCAGCAGTCGCGGACAGGGCACAGATACGCAGTATTTT. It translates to CASSRGQGTDTQYF.

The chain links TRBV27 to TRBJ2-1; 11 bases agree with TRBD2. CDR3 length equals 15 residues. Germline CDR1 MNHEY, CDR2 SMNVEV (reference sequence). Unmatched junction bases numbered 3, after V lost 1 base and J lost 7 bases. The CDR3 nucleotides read TGTGCCAGCAGTTTATGGCTAGCGGGAGGAAATGAGCAGTTCTTC. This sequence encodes CASSLWLAGGNEQFF.